Following are 19 T cell receptor beta chains from one sample sequenced in a study of radiotherapy plus CTLA-4 blockade in lung cancer. Data came from immunoSEQ multiplex PCR; TCRdb stores just in-frame clones and leaves some out. The table includes 50,000 to 65,000 clones, more than 60% detected once. The sequences come from peripheral blood, collected from a patient treated with radiotherapy plus ipilimumab. These receptors were collected from a human donor with non-small cell lung cancer who had a complete response to radiotherapy plus ipilimumab.

For the CDR3, the DNA is TGCGCCAGCGAGCTGGGGGGTCTTTCTGGGGCCAACGTCCTGACTTTC. This encodes CASELGGLSGANVLTF. This chain connects TRBV5-1 to TRBJ2-6, with a possible D match to TRBD2 (6 bases). Trimming removed 7 bases from V and 1 base from J, with 15 bases in between. This CDR3 has 16 residues. Germline values: CDR1 SGHRS, CDR2 YFSETQ. Full variable domain (remainder filled in from reference TRBV5-1 and TRBJ2-6): KAGVTQTPRYLIKTRGQQVTLSCSPISGHRSVSWYQQTPGQGLQFLFEYFSETQRNKGNFPGRFSGRQFSNSRSEMNVSTLELGDSALYLCASELGGLSGANVLTFGAGSRLTVL.

V is TRBV5-1 and J is TRBJ2-5; 8 positions agree with TRBD1. The J call may be faulty, since TRBJ2-7 better matches the DNA end. The CDR3 has 17 residues. Germline lookup yields CDR1 SGHRS and CDR2 YFSETQ. The CDR3 DNA sequence: TGCGCCAGCAGCCTGAACCCACGGGACAGGACTATGAGCGAGCAGTACTTC. Its translation: CASSLNPRDRTMSEQYF.

The rearrangement uses TRBV7-2 and TRBJ2-3; a possible D gene is TRBD2 (7 bases). The V and J ends lost 3 bases and 4 bases respectively, with 17 bases between them. This CDR3 contains 16 residues. The germline V gene encodes CDR1 SGHTA and CDR2 FQGNSA. The CDR3 region has the DNA TGTGCCAGCAGCTTGGCTAGCGGAGGGGGGGCAGATACGCAGTATTTT. This sequence encodes CASSLASGGGADTQYF.

The V call is TRBV2, the J call TRBJ2-5; 10 nucleotides align to TRBD2. J was trimmed by 2 bases and V by 6 bases; bases with no gene match: 9. The CDR3 has 16 residues. The germline CDR1 and CDR2 sequences are SNHLY and FYNNEI. The CDR3 loop reads CASRPSGGALQETQYF. In DNA, the CDR3 is TGTGCCAGCAGACCGAGCGGGGGGGCCCTTCAAGAGACCCAGTACTTC.

The chain couples TRBV11-3 to TRBJ1-2; D uncertain. CDR3 length: 18 residues. Looked up from germline, CDR1 is SGHNT and CDR2 is YENEEA. V gave up 5 bases and J gave up 1 base, with 23 bases separating them. This CDR3 is CASSTSPAGYTDNYGYTF. Here the CDR3 DNA reads TGTGCCAGCAGCACTAGCCCCGCGGGTTATACAGATAACTATGGCTACACCTTC.

The J gene is TRBJ2-5, the V gene TRBV27; the D gene is possibly TRBD1 (5 bases). Germline loops: CDR1 MNHEY, CDR2 SMNVEV (reference sequence). Trimming left V 1 base short and J 4 bases short, with 10 bases between. This CDR3 region has 14 residues. Written as DNA, the CDR3 is TGTGCCAGCAGTTTATATGGGGCGAGAGAGACCCAGTACTTC. Its translation: CASSLYGARETQYF.

V gene TRBV2 combines with J gene TRBJ2-7; D perhaps matches TRBD2 (5 bases). The CDR3 runs 14 residues. V lost 3 bases and J lost 0, with 9 bases in between. Germline lookup yields CDR1 SNHLY and CDR2 FYNNEI. This CDR3 reads CASSEGSLSYEQYF. The CDR3 DNA is TGTGCCAGCAGTGAGGGGAGCCTCTCCTACGAGCAGTACTTC.

The CDR3 protein is CASSPGTTGTPNQPQHF. The CDR3 DNA reads TGTGCCAGCAGTCCCGGGACGACAGGCACCCCAAATCAGCCCCAGCATTTT. The chain combines TRBV27 with TRBJ1-5; D perhaps matches TRBD1 (6 bases). The CDR3 is made up of 17 amino acids. V was clipped by 5 bases and J by 4 bases, with 21 bases between them. Germline V gives CDR1 MNHEY, CDR2 SMNVEV (reference sequence).

This clone was detected once. The chain has TRBV11-2 and TRBJ2-7; TRBD2 aligns across 11 bases. Per the germline V gene, CDR1 is SGHAT and CDR2 is FQNNGV. This CDR3 comprises 14 residues. The V and J ends lost 5 bases and 4 bases, in that order; junction bases with no gene match: 4. CDR3 residues: CASSLLAGEYEQYF. CDR3 bases: TGTGCCAGCAGCCTACTAGCGGGGGAGTACGAGCAGTACTTC.

The chain is built from TRBV7-2 and TRBJ2-7; TRBD1 aligns across 7 bases. The junction had 4 bases not matched to a gene; V was cut back by 3 bases and J by 2 bases. Germline CDR1 and CDR2: SGHTA and FQGNSA. The CDR3 has 14 residues. For the CDR3, the DNA is TGTGCCAGCAGCTTCCATGACAGGGCCTACGAGCAGTACGTC. Its translation is CASSFHDRAYEQYV.

This clone has only one observation. This sequence joins TRBV7-8 and TRBJ1-5, with D hard to call. The CDR3 is made up of 12 amino acids. Germline V lookup: CDR1 SGHVS, CDR2 FQNEAQ. Trimming shortened V by 2 bases and J by 9 bases, and 8 bases separated the two germline ends. CDR3 amino acids: CASSLKTGPQHF. DNA of the CDR3: TGTGCCAGCAGCTTAAAGACGGGGCCCCAGCATTTT. Looking up the rest from reference TRBV7-8 and TRBJ1-5 gives the full variable domain: GAGVSQSPRYKVAKRGQDVALRCDPISGHVSLFWYQQALGQGPEFLTYFQNEAQLDKSGLPSDRFFAERPEGSVSTLKIQRTQQEDSAVYLCASSLKTGPQHFGDGTRLSIL.

This chain joins TRBV13 and TRBJ1-1; D is unresolved. Between the trimmed V and J ends, which lost 0 bases and 5 bases, there was a span of 4 bases. CDR1 PRHDT and CDR2 FYEKMQ come from the germline V gene (reference sequence). CDR3 size: 12 residues. CDR3 loop: CASSLGETEAFF. DNA of the CDR3: TGTGCCAGCAGCTTAGGGGAGACTGAAGCTTTCTTT.

The genes are TRBV5-6 and TRBJ1-1, with D perhaps TRBD1 (5 bases). This CDR3 contains 16 residues. V shed 5 bases and J shed 4 bases, with 21 bases lying between them. Germline CDR1 is SGHDT and CDR2 is YYEEEE. CDR3 residues: CASRRRPIQGTTEAFF. The CDR3 DNA reads TGTGCCAGCAGACGAAGACCCATCCAGGGTACCACTGAAGCTTTCTTT.

The chain recombines TRBV5-1 with TRBJ1-5; D might be TRBD1 (5 bases). The CDR3 length is 15 residues. The ends were cut back, 0 bases at V and 2 bases at J, with 9 bases in the middle. Germline V gene sequence: CDR1 SGHRS, CDR2 YFSETQ. CDR3 in amino acids: CASSLEGRGNQPQHF. The CDR3 bases are TGCGCCAGCAGCTTGGAGGGGAGGGGCAATCAGCCCCAGCATTTT.

The gene calls are TRBV18 and TRBJ2-7; TRBD2 matches 9 bases. Germline V gene lookup returns CDR1 KGHSH and CDR2 LQKENI. CDR3 length: 14 residues. Trimming took 5 bases from V and 3 from J; bases not matched to a gene: 5. In DNA, the CDR3 is TGTGCCAGCTCATCTTCTAGCGGGGACTACGAGCAGTACGTC. Its protein is CASSSSSGDYEQYV.

CDR3 bases: TGTGCCAGTAGTAGACAGGGGGCTGGGGGAGGAACTGAAGCTTTCTTT. Protein sequence: CASSRQGAGGGTEAFF. This chain uses TRBV19 with TRBJ1-1, with 10 bases fitting TRBD1. The V segment lost 4 bases and the J segment 5 bases; nucleotides outside the gene matches: 10. CDR3 length: 16 amino acids. Per germline, CDR1 LNHDA and CDR2 SQIVND (reference sequence). The complete variable domain, with remaining parts taken from reference TRBV19 and TRBJ1-1, reads DGGITQSPKYLFRKEGQNVTLSCEQNLNHDAMYWYRQDPGQGLRLIYYSQIVNDFQKGDIAEGYSVSREKKESFPLTVTSAQKNPTAFYLCASSRQGAGGGTEAFFGQGTRLTVV.

The chain recombines TRBV18 with TRBJ1-5, with a weak D call TRBD1 (5 bases). The CDR3 totals 16 residues. In germline, CDR1 is KGHSH, CDR2 LQKENI. Trimming took off 0 bases at V and 4 bases at J, with 13 bases between the two ends. The CDR3 protein is CASSPPAPKGNQPQHF. The CDR3 DNA follows: TGTGCCAGCTCACCACCTGCGCCTAAGGGGAATCAGCCCCAGCATTTT.

The CDR3 protein is CASSRGLRDTQYF. In DNA form, the CDR3 reads TGTGCCAGCAGTCGGGGTCTAAGAGATACGCAGTATTTT. The chain recombines TRBV6-5 with TRBJ2-3; D possibly corresponds to TRBD2 (5 bases). This CDR3 spans 13 amino acids. The ends were cut back, 5 bases at V and 5 bases at J, with 11 bases in the middle. Germline CDR1 MNHEY, CDR2 SVGAGI.

The chain links TRBV13 to TRBJ2-3; 8 nucleotides align to TRBD2. After removal of 2 bases from V and 4 bases from J, the junction contained 2 bases not matched to a gene. The CDR3 contains 14 residues. Germline values: CDR1 PRHDT, CDR2 FYEKMQ (reference sequence). As DNA, the CDR3 is TGTGCCAGCAGCTTATCCGGGGGGGCAGATACGCAGTATTTT. The encoded protein is CASSLSGGADTQYF.